The 10 T cell receptor beta chains reported below all come from one sample, sequenced in a study of blood T cell repertoires in COVID-19. Clones were read by immunoSEQ multiplex PCR, and TCRdb kept only the in-frame ones, dropping some. The sample consists of roughly 250,000 clones, about 88% of them appearing once. Sequences were obtained from peripheral blood. The origin of the receptors is a man aged 55-75 years who had recovered from COVID-19.

The rearrangement uses TRBV7-8 and TRBJ2-3; unclear D gene. Germline CDR1 SGHVS, CDR2 FQNEAQ. The CDR3 is 13 amino acids. Trimming removed 2 bases from V and 1 base from J, with 4 bases in between. CDR3 in amino acids: CASSLIGTDTQYF. The CDR3 DNA reads TGTGCCAGCAGCTTAATAGGCACAGATACGCAGTATTTT. Drawing the rest from reference TRBV7-8 and TRBJ2-3, the complete variable domain is GAGVSQSPRYKVAKRGQDVALRCDPISGHVSLFWYQQALGQGPEFLTYFQNEAQLDKSGLPSDRFFAERPEGSVSTLKIQRTQQEDSAVYLCASSLIGTDTQYFGPGTRLTVL.

Written as DNA, the CDR3 is TGCAGTGCTAGTAATTTTGGTTCGGGAGAGAACACTGAAGCTTTCTTT. This gives the protein CSASNFGSGENTEAFF. The chain links TRBV20-1 to TRBJ1-1; D not resolved. V lost 3 bases and J lost 1, with 18 bases in between. Germline assignment: CDR1 DFQATT and CDR2 SNEGSKA (reference sequence). This CDR3 spans 16 amino acids.

The rearrangement links TRBV27 to TRBJ1-1; 7 positions match TRBD1. V dropped 6 bases and J dropped 1; count of bases not matched to a gene: 5. CDR3 length: 14 residues. CDR1 and CDR2 (germline): MNHEY, SMNVEV (reference sequence). The CDR3 loop reads CASSVDRANTEAFF. The CDR3 DNA reads as TGTGCCAGCAGCGTCGACAGGGCGAACACTGAAGCTTTCTTT.

The chain couples TRBV5-1 to TRBJ2-3, with a tentative D call TRBD1 (5 bases). This CDR3 contains 14 residues. The V end lost 0 bases, the J end lost 8 bases, and 13 bases lay between the germline ends. Looked up from germline, CDR1 is SGHRS and CDR2 is YFSETQ. CDR3: CASSLGEQEGTQYF. CDR3 coding DNA: TGCGCCAGCAGCTTGGGCGAACAGGAAGGTACGCAGTATTTT. Based on the CDR3 plus reference TRBV5-1 and TRBJ2-3, the full variable domain is KAGVTQTPRYLIKTRGQQVTLSCSPISGHRSVSWYQQTPGQGLQFLFEYFSETQRNKGNFPGRFSGRQFSNSRSEMNVSTLELGDSALYLCASSLGEQEGTQYFGPGTRLTVL.

The chain links TRBV7-9 to TRBJ1-6; D unclear. V was cut by 4 bases and J by 7 bases, with 14 bases left in between. The CDR3 has 15 residues. The germline V gene has CDR1 SEHNR and CDR2 FQNEAQ (reference sequence). CDR3 amino acids: CASSSRSTGNSPLHF. DNA for the CDR3: TGTGCCAGCAGCTCCAGAAGTACGGGAAATTCACCCCTCCACTTT. Supplemented by reference TRBV7-9 and TRBJ1-6, the full variable domain reads DTGVSQNPRHKITKRGQNVTFRCDPISEHNRLYWYRQTLGQGPEFLTYFQNEAQLEKSRLLSDRFSAERPKGSFSTLEIQRTEQGDSAMYLCASSSRSTGNSPLHFGNGTRLTVT.

The chain combines TRBV6-5 with TRBJ1-1, with TRBD1 as a possible D gene (5 bases). Germline assignment: CDR1 MNHEY and CDR2 SVGAGI. Between the trimmed V and J ends, which lost 4 bases and 0 bases, there was a span of 15 bases. The CDR3 is 16 amino acids. Here the CDR3 reads CASSFGLGLLNTEAFF. CDR3 in DNA: TGTGCCAGCAGTTTCGGTCTGGGACTGCTGAACACTGAAGCTTTCTTT.

This sequence joins TRBV2 and TRBJ2-5; 7 positions match TRBD1. The CDR3 extends over 15 amino acids. Trimming at V came to 1 base and at J to 6 bases, leaving 8 bases not matched to a gene. Per germline, CDR1 SNHLY and CDR2 FYNNEI. The CDR3: CASSEVVTGRQTQYF. DNA for the CDR3: TGTGCCAGCAGTGAAGTAGTGACAGGGCGGCAGACCCAGTACTTC.

The V gene is TRBV19, the J gene TRBJ2-2, with 9 bases fitting TRBD1. With V trimmed by 5 bases and J by 7 bases, 14 bases remained unmatched. The CDR3 has 17 residues. Germline V gene data show CDR1 as LNHDA and CDR2 as SQIVND (reference sequence). CDR3 nucleotide sequence: TGTGCCAGTAGTGGGCCGGGACAGGGAAGTGGATACGGGGAGCTGTTTTTT. Translated, it gives CASSGPGQGSGYGELFF.

The V gene is TRBV4-1, the J gene TRBJ2-1; 10 nucleotides align to TRBD1. Germline V gene lookup returns CDR1 MGHRA and CDR2 YSYEKL. Trimming took 1 base from V and 3 from J; bases not matched to a gene: 3. This CDR3 region has 16 residues. CDR3 amino acids: CASSQVWTGGYNEQFF. CDR3 coding DNA: TGCGCCAGCAGCCAAGTGTGGACAGGGGGCTACAATGAGCAGTTCTTC.

V is TRBV2 and J is TRBJ1-1, with 8 bases that match TRBD1. The V and J ends lost 6 bases and 4 bases, in that order; junction bases with no gene match: 7. The CDR3 runs 14 residues. In germline, CDR1 is SNHLY, CDR2 FYNNEI. CDR3 amino acids: CASSLTGVSTEAFF. The CDR3 coding sequence is TGTGCCAGCAGCCTGACAGGGGTTAGCACTGAAGCTTTCTTT.